A selection of T cell receptor beta chains follows, all from one sample in a study of control samples from healthy donors and cancer patients. The repertoire was sequenced with immunoSEQ multiplex PCR; TCRdb's copy has only in-frame clones and lacks some. The data show about 59,000 clones, with around 90% seen just once and 1.7% held by the top ten. The sequencing input was PBMCs. The receptors come from a man aged 40-55 years with colorectal cancer. Both conserved end residues are part of each CDR3. D genes are given only for firm matches. Rows give clone size only sometimes, using once, few, many, or a class for an expanded clone.

size: .
D: .
J: TRBJ1-1
V: TRBV7-3
CDR3: CASSASRGENTEAFF
DNA: TGTGCCAGCAGCGCGTCCAGGGGAGAGAACACTGAAGCTTTCTTT

size: .
D: .
J: TRBJ2-7
V: TRBV9
CDR3: CASSVMGGGEQYF
DNA: TGTGCCAGCAGCGTAATGGGAGGGGGCGAGCAGTACTTC

size: .
D: .
J: TRBJ2-3
V: TRBV23-1
CDR3: CASRGQSTCSTDTQYF
DNA: TGCGCCAGCCGGGGGCAGTCAACCTGTAGCACAGATACGCAGTATTTT

size: .
D: .
J: TRBJ2-1
V: TRBV19
CDR3: CASSPIEGDEQFF
DNA: TGTGCCAGTAGTCCAATAGAGGGGGATGAGCAGTTCTTC

size: .
D: .
J: TRBJ2-7
V: TRBV6-6
CDR3: CASTQGGTMSSYEQYF
DNA: TGTGCCAGCACCCAAGGGGGGACTATGAGCTCCTACGAGCAGTACTTC

size: .
D: .
J: TRBJ2-3
V: TRBV5-1
CDR3: CASGARDTQYF
DNA: TGCGCCAGCGGTGCGCGAGATACGCAGTATTTT

size: .
D: .
J: TRBJ2-2
V: TRBV6-6
CDR3: CASSYSLAGELFF
DNA: TGTGCCAGCAGTTACTCCTTGGCCGGGGAGCTGTTTTTT

size: .
D: TRBD1
J: TRBJ1-2
V: TRBV5-5
CDR3: CASSLDRAGYGYTF
DNA: TGTGCCAGCAGCCTTGACAGGGCCGGCTATGGCTACACCTTC

size: .
D: .
J: TRBJ1-1
V: TRBV7-9
CDR3: CASSLLGGLNTEAFF
DNA: TGTGCCAGCAGCTTACTTGGAGGGCTGAACACTGAAGCTTTCTTT

size: .
D: TRBD1
J: TRBJ1-5
V: TRBV19
CDR3: CASSWTGGNQPQHF
DNA: TGTGCCAGTAGCTGGACAGGGGGCAATCAGCCCCAGCATTTT

size: once
D: TRBD2
J: TRBJ2-7
V: TRBV5-1
CDR3: CASSPLGGGGSYEQYF
DNA: TGCGCCAGCAGCCCCCTCGGCGGGGGGGGTTCCTACGAGCAGTACTTC

size: .
D: .
J: TRBJ2-4
V: TRBV5-4
CDR3: CASSPGGGRAKNIQYF
DNA: TGTGCCAGCAGCCCCGGAGGGGGACGGGCCAAAAACATTCAGTACTTC

size: .
D: TRBD2
J: TRBJ2-1
V: TRBV5-1
CDR3: CASRGGIGSSYNEQFF
DNA: TGCGCCAGTCGCGGGGGGATTGGGAGCTCCTACAATGAGCAGTTCTTC

size: .
D: .
J: TRBJ2-7
V: TRBV9
CDR3: CASSVATGSYEQYF
DNA: TGTGCCAGCAGCGTAGCAACAGGCTCCTACGAGCAGTACTTC

size: .
D: .
J: TRBJ1-1
V: TRBV6-2/TRBV6-3
CDR3: CASSYTGARGTEAFF
DNA: TGTGCCAGCAGTTACACCGGGGCGCGGGGCACTGAAGCTTTCTTT

size: .
D: .
J: TRBJ1-5
V: TRBV12-3/TRBV12-4
CDR3: CASSPGGDQPQHF
DNA: TGTGCCAGCAGCCCAGGAGGCGATCAGCCCCAGCATTTT

size: .
D: .
J: TRBJ1-4
V: TRBV6-5
CDR3: CASSTRGWGEKLFF
DNA: TGTGCCAGCAGCACCCGGGGATGGGGTGAAAAACTGTTTTTT

size: .
D: .
J: TRBJ1-1
V: TRBV30
CDR3: CAWRDRQGAFF
DNA: TGTGCCTGGAGGGATAGGCAGGGAGCTTTCTTT

size: .
D: .
J: TRBJ2-1
V: TRBV4-1
CDR3: CASSHPRVNEQFF
DNA: TGCGCCAGCAGCCACCCCCGGGTGAATGAGCAGTTCTTC

size: few
D: TRBD1
J: TRBJ2-7
V: TRBV15
CDR3: CATSTRTGDTYF
DNA: TGTGCCACCAGCACCCGGACAGGAGACACGTACTTC

size: .
D: TRBD2
J: TRBJ2-1
V: TRBV19
CDR3: CASTPLAGGPSSSYNEQFF
DNA: TGTGCCAGTACCCCGCTAGCGGGGGGGCCGTCGAGCTCCTACAATGAGCAGTTCTTC

size: .
D: .
J: TRBJ1-4
V: TRBV7-9
CDR3: CASSLSGGTNEKLFF
DNA: TGTGCCAGCAGCCTCTCGGGGGGTACTAATGAAAAACTGTTTTTT